Listed below are T cell receptor beta chains from one sample, sequenced in a study of Ad26.COV2.S vaccination and SARS-CoV-2 variants. The repertoire was sequenced with immunoSEQ multiplex PCR; TCRdb's copy has only in-frame clones and lacks some. The data hold some 300,000 clones, with just over 85% observed a single time. The specimen was peripheral blood, collected in a trial of Ad26.COV2.S vaccine versus placebo. These receptors were collected from a person aged 18-60 years who received the Ad26.COV2.S COVID-19 vaccine or a placebo. Each CDR3 is given with its conserved first and last residue. A D gene is named only where the DNA matches it firmly. Expanded clones get a size class; other rows say once, few or many, or leave the size out.

d_gene | len | j_gene | v_gene | abundance | CDR3aa | CDR3nt
- | 13 | TRBJ1-2 | TRBV7-9 | - | CASSPPGAYGYTF | TGTGCCAGCAGCCCGCCGGGGGCCTATGGCTACACCTTC
- | 15 | TRBJ2-2 | TRBV6-1 | - | CASSEYQVGAGELFF | TGTGCCAGCAGTGAATATCAAGTAGGGGCCGGGGAGCTGTTTTTT
TRBD1 | 14 | TRBJ1-5 | TRBV10-3 | - | CATRPDRGNQPQHF | TGTGCCACCCGCCCAGACAGGGGAAACCAGCCCCAGCATTTT
TRBD1 | 16 | TRBJ1-2 | TRBV9 | - | CASSGTGDYGYYGYTF | TGTGCCAGCAGCGGGACAGGGGATTATGGTTACTATGGCTACACCTTC
- | 17 | TRBJ2-2 | TRBV15 | - | CATSREYSWGNTGELFF | TGTGCCACCAGCAGAGAATATTCTTGGGGCAACACCGGGGAGCTGTTTTTT
TRBD1 | 19 | TRBJ2-2 | TRBV19 | few | CASSIGQGAGSLAPGELFF | TGTGCCAGTAGTATAGGACAGGGGGCTGGGAGCCTGGCCCCCGGGGAGCTGTTTTTT
- | 13 | TRBJ1-5 | TRBV25-1 | few | CASGPPGGQPQHF | TGTGCCAGCGGCCCCCCTGGGGGACAGCCCCAGCATTTT
- | 15 | TRBJ1-1 | TRBV15 | - | CATSRVNRMDTEAFF | TGTGCCACCAGCAGAGTTAATCGGATGGACACTGAAGCTTTCTTT
TRBD1 | 16 | TRBJ1-1 | TRBV3-1/TRBV3-2 | - | CASSPQTGRLNTEAFF | TGTGCCAGCAGCCCACAGACAGGGAGGTTGAACACTGAAGCTTTCTTT
TRBD1 | 14 | TRBJ2-5 | TRBV29-1 | - | CSVEGGQVPGTQYF | TGCAGCGTTGAGGGGGGACAGGTACCGGGGACCCAGTACTTC
- | 13 | TRBJ2-7 | TRBV2 | - | CASSRSGGKEQYF | TGTGCCAGCAGTAGGTCAGGGGGGAAGGAGCAGTACTTC
TRBD1 | 16 | TRBJ1-3 | TRBV7-2 | - | CASSLARQGSGNTIYF | TGTGCCAGCAGCTTAGCCAGACAGGGCTCTGGAAACACCATATATTTT
- | 13 | TRBJ2-7 | TRBV18 | once | CASSPPGSYEQYF | TGTGCCAGCTCACCACCGGGATCCTACGAGCAGTACTTC
TRBD1 | 15 | TRBJ2-3 | TRBV6-2/TRBV6-3 | few | CASSPDRQGSDTQYF | TGTGCCAGCAGCCCCGATCGACAGGGGTCAGATACGCAGTATTTT
- | 17 | TRBJ1-1 | TRBV5-8 | - | CASSWGLQAALSERAFF | TGTGCCAGCAGCTGGGGGCTTCAGGCTGCTTTGAGTGAGAGAGCTTTCTTT
TRBD1 | 15 | TRBJ2-7 | TRBV6-4 | - | CASTHRDRGINEQYF | TGTGCCAGCACCCACCGGGACAGGGGCATCAACGAGCAGTACTTC
- | 14 | TRBJ2-1 | TRBV18 | - | CASSLSAGYNEQFF | TGTGCCAGCTCACTCTCCGCTGGCTACAATGAGCAGTTCTTC
TRBD1 | 15 | TRBJ2-5 | TRBV10-3 | - | CAMSPGQGLEETQYF | TGTGCCATGTCACCGGGACAGGGTTTGGAAGAGACCCAGTACTTC
- | 15 | TRBJ2-2 | TRBV25-1 | - | CASTRRGWDTGELFF | TGTGCCAGCACTCGAAGGGGATGGGACACCGGGGAGCTGTTTTTT
- | 13 | TRBJ1-6 | TRBV6-1 | once | CASSPPGDSPLHF | TGTGCCAGCAGTCCTCCCGGGGATTCACCCCTCCACTTT
TRBD2 | 15 | TRBJ2-7 | TRBV6-5 | - | CASSSGGLDGYEQYF | TGTGCCAGCAGTTCGGGAGGGCTCGATGGCTACGAGCAGTACTTC
TRBD1 | 15 | TRBJ1-5 | TRBV27 | once | CASRKGAGGVQPQHF | TGTGCCAGCAGAAAGGGGGCAGGGGGCGTTCAGCCCCAGCATTTT
TRBD1 | 15 | TRBJ1-2 | TRBV27 | - | CASSFQGAGNYGYTF | TGTGCCAGCAGTTTTCAGGGGGCGGGGAACTATGGCTACACCTTC
- | 15 | TRBJ1-2 | TRBV7-2 | - | CASSSYGHGTYHPTF | TGTGCCAGCAGCTCATACGGCCACGGAACCTATCATCCCACCTTC
TRBD1 | 15 | TRBJ1-1 | TRBV5-1 | once | CASSPDRGRNTEAFF | TGCGCCAGCAGCCCGGACAGGGGGAGAAACACTGAAGCTTTCTTT
- | 15 | TRBJ1-4 | TRBV6-5 | - | CASSYRGGGGWELFF | TGTGCCAGCAGTTACCGTGGGGGCGGTGGTTGGGAACTGTTTTTT
- | 15 | TRBJ1-1 | TRBV5-1 | - | CASSTTGTANTEAFF | TGCGCCAGCAGCACCACAGGGACTGCGAACACTGAAGCTTTCTTT
TRBD2 | 16 | TRBJ2-2 | TRBV11-3 | - | CASSLRLAGGTGELFF | TGTGCCAGCAGTCTGAGACTAGCGGGGGGCACCGGGGAGCTGTTTTTT
- | 14 | TRBJ1-4 | TRBV2 | - | CASSPDRQNEKLFF | TGTGCCAGCAGCCCCGACAGGCAAAATGAAAAACTGTTTTTT
TRBD1 | 15 | TRBJ2-7 | TRBV10-3 | - | CAISETGGHSYEQYF | TGTGCCATCAGCGAAACAGGGGGCCACTCCTACGAGCAGTACTTC
TRBD2 | 15 | TRBJ2-3 | TRBV9 | - | CASSGLAGKTDTQYF | TGTGCCAGCAGCGGTCTAGCGGGGAAGACAGATACGCAGTATTTT
TRBD1 | 16 | TRBJ1-2 | TRBV6-6 | - | CASSPPGTGINYGYTF | TGTGCCAGCAGCCCCCCCGGGACAGGGATCAACTATGGCTACACCTTC
TRBD1 | 13 | TRBJ2-7 | TRBV19 | few | CATGTGGLKEQYF | TGTGCCACCGGGACAGGGGGATTGAAAGAGCAGTACTTC
TRBD1 | 14 | TRBJ1-5 | TRBV2 | few | CASSASGGGQPQHF | TGTGCCAGCAGTGCTTCAGGGGGCGGCCAGCCCCAGCATTTT
TRBD2 | 17 | TRBJ2-1 | TRBV9 | - | CASSVELGGALYNEQFF | TGTGCCAGCAGCGTAGAACTCGGGGGGGCATTATACAATGAGCAGTTCTTC
- | 13 | TRBJ2-3 | TRBV15 | - | CATSRSQPDTQYF | TGTGCCACCAGCAGATCACAGCCTGATACGCAGTATTTT
- | 14 | TRBJ1-6 | TRBV7-2 | - | CASSTGPPGSPLHF | TGTGCCAGCAGCACGGGACCCCCCGGATCACCCCTCCACTTT
- | 14 | TRBJ1-1 | TRBV6-5 | - | CASSYSGKNTEAFF | TGTGCCAGCAGTTACTCGGGTAAGAACACTGAAGCTTTCTTT
- | 15 | TRBJ1-5 | TRBV5-5 | - | CASSLSPPQDQPQHF | TGTGCCAGCAGCTTGAGCCCCCCCCAAGATCAGCCCCAGCATTTT
TRBD1 | 17 | TRBJ2-1 | TRBV6-2/TRBV6-3 | once | CASSSRDSPYLDNEQFF | TGTGCCAGCAGTTCCCGGGACAGCCCATATCTTGACAATGAGCAGTTCTTC
- | 13 | TRBJ2-1 | TRBV19 | - | CASSYDSYNEQFF | TGTGCCAGTAGTTATGACTCCTACAATGAGCAGTTCTTC
TRBD1 | 15 | TRBJ2-2 | TRBV7-2 | - | CASSPTGSGTGELFF | TGTGCCAGCAGCCCGACAGGGAGTGGGACCGGGGAGCTGTTTTTT
TRBD1 | 17 | TRBJ2-5 | TRBV7-2 | - | CASSSRPPGQGRETQYF | TGTGCCAGCAGCTCGCGCCCCCCCGGACAGGGGAGGGAGACCCAGTACTTC
- | 16 | TRBJ1-2 | TRBV4-1 | - | CASSQGISRNYYGYTF | TGCGCCAGCAGCCAAGGTATTAGCAGGAACTACTATGGCTACACCTTC
- | 15 | TRBJ1-5 | TRBV4-3 | - | CASSQSASADQPQHF | TGCGCCAGCAGCCAATCTGCTTCGGCGGATCAGCCCCAGCATTTT
- | 17 | TRBJ1-5 | TRBV20-1 | - | CSASIDKRGPVLQPQHF | TGCAGTGCTAGTATCGACAAAAGAGGACCAGTTCTTCAGCCCCAGCATTTT
TRBD2 | 14 | TRBJ2-7 | TRBV4-1 | - | CASSQSPGGYEQYF | TGCGCCAGCAGCCAATCGCCCGGGGGGTACGAGCAGTACTTC
- | 16 | TRBJ1-5 | TRBV2 | - | CASSARRVLGDQPQHF | TGTGCCAGCAGCGCCCGGAGGGTCCTTGGCGATCAGCCCCAGCATTTT
TRBD1 | 15 | TRBJ2-7 | TRBV6-5 | once | CASSGPGQGYYEQYF | TGTGCCAGCAGCGGACCGGGACAGGGCTACTACGAGCAGTACTTC
- | 13 | TRBJ2-2 | TRBV7-3 | - | CASSPRDTGELFF | TGTGCCAGCAGCCCGAGGGATACCGGGGAGCTGTTTTTT
- | 13 | TRBJ2-7 | TRBV19 | - | CASSIDGVYEQYF | TGTGCCAGTAGTATAGACGGAGTCTACGAGCAGTACTTC
- | 15 | TRBJ2-6 | TRBV5-4 | - | CASSFPSSGANVLTF | TGTGCCAGCAGCTTCCCGAGCTCTGGGGCCAACGTCCTGACTTTC
- | 15 | TRBJ2-7 | TRBV19 | few | CASSIKSPVGDEQYF | TGTGCCAGTAGTATTAAGAGTCCAGTGGGCGACGAGCAGTACTTC
TRBD1 | 14 | TRBJ1-2 | TRBV6-5 | - | CASSRQGNNYGYTF | TGTGCCAGCAGTCGACAGGGGAATAACTATGGCTACACCTTC
- | 13 | TRBJ1-6 | TRBV11-2 | - | CASSSANNSPLHF | TGTGCCAGCAGCTCGGCGAATAATTCACCCCTCCACTTT
TRBD1 | 14 | TRBJ2-3 | TRBV19 | - | CASSSQGVVDTQYF | TGTGCCAGTAGTTCGCAGGGGGTCGTAGATACGCAGTATTTT
TRBD1 | 14 | TRBJ1-2 | TRBV27 | - | CASSYRQGGYGYTF | TGTGCCAGCAGTTACCGACAGGGGGGATATGGCTACACCTTC
TRBD1 | 15 | TRBJ2-2 | TRBV27 | - | CASSEGQSSREELFF | TGTGCCAGCAGTGAGGGACAGAGCAGCCGCGAGGAGCTGTTTTTT
- | 13 | TRBJ1-5 | TRBV6-5 | - | CASSYSGRQPQHF | TGTGCCAGCAGTTACTCAGGACGTCAGCCCCAGCATTTT